Included here is one T cell receptor beta chain sequence, with context. Its antigen is still unknown. MiXCR, applied by TCRdb to the PCR reads, yields one record per CDR3 protein. The sample holds some 650,000 distinct CDR3 sequences, roughly 21% seen once. This sample was included in a study of molecular identifiers for immune sequencing clone quantification. This CDR3 has 12 amino acids. In germline, CDR1 is LNHDA, CDR2 SQIVND (reference sequence). The V gene lost 3 bases and the J gene lost 9 bases, with 9 bases spanning the gap. Whole-study findings and limits: Spike-in Jurkat TCR RNA from a single cell reportedly registered among 900,000 to 1,000,000 naive cells.

The V gene is TRBV19, the J gene TRBJ2-1; D gene uncertain. Sequencing used naive CD8+ T cells from blood, with Jurkat cell RNA spiked in. Subset noted: FACS-sorted CD8+CD4-CCR7+CD45RA+ naive T cells. The clonotype was recovered from a human donor in good health. Some libraries in this study had Jurkat cell RNA spiked in. The CDR3 loop is CASSIGALEQFF. The CDR3 DNA reads as TGTGCCAGTAGTATCGGCGCACTTGAGCAGTTCTTC.